This TCR beta chain was sequenced for a study of Ad26.COV2.S vaccination and SARS-CoV-2 variants. The sample's treatment: over 15 received Ad26.COV2.S at low or high dose, single or two shots; roughly 5 received placebo; per-sample allocation not given. At day 63 after the first vaccine or placebo injection, samples were drawn. Generated by immunoSEQ multiplex PCR, the TCRdb table keeps only in-frame clones and is missing some. Of some 290,000 clones in the sample, 86% were seen once. The germline V gene encodes CDR1 SGHTS and CDR2 YDEGEE. The CDR3 is 15 residues long. The V gene end was trimmed by 3 bases and the J gene end by 2 bases; junction bases not matched to a gene: 6.

The receptor was derived from a person aged 18 to 65 who received the Ad26.COV2.S COVID-19 vaccine or a placebo. Specimen: peripheral blood, collected in a trial of Ad26.COV2.S vaccine versus placebo. This rearrangement joins TRBV5-8 to TRBJ2-3; 7 bases map to TRBD2. This chain's CDR3 is CASSYRGGTTDTQYF. Here the CDR3 DNA reads TGTGCCAGCAGCTATCGCGGGGGTACCACAGATACGCAGTATTTT.